This T cell receptor beta chain was retrieved from a study of radiation and T cells in renal cell carcinoma. The germline CDR1 and CDR2 sequences are SGHKS and YYEKEE (reference sequence). This CDR3 is 16 amino acids long. V lost 5 bases and J lost 2; bases outside the gene matches: 8. Using immunoSEQ multiplex PCR, the repertoire was profiled, and TCRdb retains in-frame clones only, with some absent. The sample carries around 94,000 clones, 75% to 90% recorded once. The time point was: baseline pretreatment blood. Treatment of the sample: 15 Gy SBRT to primary tumor, nephrectomy 4 weeks later. After SBRT, blood was collected at 2 and 4 weeks, plus baseline. Clear cell pathology was present in this patient's renal cell carcinoma.

The source is a man between 50 and 59 years old with renal cell carcinoma. The chain uses TRBV5-5 and TRBJ2-3, with 10 bases lining up with TRBD1. The sample in question was blood, obtained from a patient whose treatment included radiotherapy and nephrectomy. The CDR3 loop is CASSQAGTGVTDTQYF. For the CDR3, the DNA is TGTGCCAGCAGTCAGGCCGGGACAGGGGTCACAGATACGCAGTATTTT.